The rows below give T cell receptor beta chains drawn from one sample of a study of control samples from healthy donors and cancer patients. Here immunoSEQ multiplex PCR was the method, and the copy in TCRdb shows in-frame clones only, minus some. The data show about 140,000 clones, roughly 92% seen once. Input material: blood. The source is a man under 40 in good health. Each CDR3 is given with its conserved first and last residue. The D gene is left open where the match is weak. Size is stated for part of the rows, as once, few or many counts, or as a class when the clone is expanded.

>-|-|TRBV5-6|TRBJ2-5
CASSVGRPMSKTQYF
TGTGCCAGCAGCGTAGGGCGGCCCATGTCCAAGACCCAGTACTTC
>-|-|TRBV28|TRBJ2-3
CASSLSPGYPQDTQYF
TGTGCCAGCAGTTTATCACCAGGGTACCCTCAAGATACGCAGTATTTT
>-|-|TRBV29-1|TRBJ1-2
CSVELSNRVLGGYTF
TGCAGCGTCGAACTTTCCAACAGGGTGTTGGGTGGCTACACCTTC
>-|-|TRBV30|TRBJ1-5
CAWSVRSGPQHF
TGTGCCTGGAGTGTACGAAGTGGGCCCCAGCATTTT
>-|-|TRBV3-1/TRBV3-2|TRBJ2-5
CASSQVGGETQYF
TGTGCCAGCAGCCAAGTAGGGGGAGAGACCCAGTACTTC
>TRBD2|-|TRBV6-5|TRBJ2-1
CASSYSAGLGDRFF
TGTGCCAGCAGTTACTCAGCGGGACTAGGTGATCGGTTCTTC
>TRBD1|-|TRBV4-1|TRBJ2-7
CASSQRTGSYEQYF
TGCGCCAGCAGCCAACGGACAGGCTCCTACGAGCAGTACTTC
>-|-|TRBV11-2|TRBJ2-7
CASSQNGDYEQYF
TGTGCCAGCAGCCAAAATGGGGACTACGAGCAGTACTTC
>-|-|TRBV6-5|TRBJ1-1
CASSYSGDTNTEAFF
TGTGCCAGCAGTTACTCCGGGGACACAAACACTGAAGCTTTCTTT
>TRBD1|-|TRBV18|TRBJ2-5
CASSPGQGESAETQYF
TGTGCCAGCTCACCGGGACAGGGAGAGTCTGCAGAGACCCAGTACTTC
>-|once|TRBV19|TRBJ2-1
CASSYDSADEQFF
TGTGCCAGTAGTTACGACAGTGCGGATGAGCAGTTCTTC
>-|-|TRBV7-3|TRBJ2-3
CASSLLGSTDTQYF
TGTGCCAGCAGCTTACTTGGGAGCACAGATACGCAGTATTTT
>-|-|TRBV27|TRBJ1-1
CASSQRRLNTEAFF
TGTGCCAGCAGTCAGCGCCGGTTGAACACTGAAGCTTTCTTT
>-|-|TRBV28|TRBJ2-1
CASSLNRAPTYNEQFF
TGTGCCAGCAGCCTCAACAGGGCCCCGACATACAATGAGCAGTTCTTC
>-|-|TRBV6-5|TRBJ2-1
CASSAVSYNEQFF
TGTGCCAGCAGCGCGGTCTCCTACAATGAGCAGTTCTTC
>-|-|TRBV5-1|TRBJ2-7
CASSPGAHEQYF
TGCGCCAGCAGCCCGGGGGCTCACGAGCAGTACTTC
>-|-|TRBV11-1|TRBJ2-7
CASSLEGWDEQYF
TGTGCCAGCAGCTTGGAGGGCTGGGACGAGCAGTACTTC
>-|few|TRBV6-2/TRBV6-3|TRBJ1-1
CASSLQEEGGTEAFF
TGTGCCAGCAGCCTCCAAGAGGAAGGAGGCACTGAAGCTTTCTTT
>-|-|TRBV25-1|TRBJ1-2
CASSATGNYGYTF
TGTGCCAGCAGTGCGACGGGTAACTATGGCTACACCTTC
>TRBD2|-|TRBV9|TRBJ2-5
CASSVGSGEGTQYF
TGTGCCAGCAGCGTAGGATCCGGGGAGGGGACCCAGTACTTC
>TRBD2|-|TRBV29-1|TRBJ2-1
CSVEVSVRKVLAAAYNEQFF
TGCAGCGTTGAAGTTTCGGTCAGAAAAGTACTAGCGGCCGCCTACAATGAGCAGTTCTTC
>-|-|TRBV6-5|TRBJ2-7
CASSKGLMGYEQYF
TGTGCCAGCAGTAAGGGGCTCATGGGGTACGAGCAGTACTTC
>-|-|TRBV19|TRBJ1-2
CASNLGPDRYGYTF
TGTGCCAGTAACCTGGGACCAGACCGCTATGGCTACACCTTC
>-|-|TRBV3-1/TRBV3-2|TRBJ2-7
CASSQGSAQDF
TGTGCCAGCAGCCAAGGGTCAGCACAGGACTTC
>TRBD2|-|TRBV7-2|TRBJ2-1
CASSLAGSHNEQFF
TGTGCCAGCAGCCTAGCGGGATCCCACAATGAGCAGTTCTTC
>-|-|TRBV5-1|TRBJ2-7
CASSWTVGSYEQYF
TGCGCCAGCAGCTGGACAGTCGGGTCCTACGAGCAGTACTTC
>TRBD1|-|TRBV5-4|TRBJ1-6
CASSKGQLNSPLHF
TGTGCCAGCAGCAAGGGACAGCTTAATTCACCCCTCCACTTT
>-|-|TRBV11-2|TRBJ2-1
CASSLLRPGNAYNEQFF
TGTGCCAGCAGCTTATTAAGACCCGGGAACGCCTACAATGAGCAGTTCTTC
>-|-|TRBV12-3/TRBV12-4|TRBJ1-6
CASSLGDASPLHF
TGTGCCAGCAGTTTAGGGGACGCTTCACCCCTCCACTTT
>TRBD1|-|TRBV10-1|TRBJ1-2
CASSEVGTGRCYTF
TGCGCCAGCAGTGAGGTAGGGACAGGAAGGTGCTACACCTTC
>-|once|TRBV28|TRBJ1-1
CASKDSPTEAFF
TGTGCCAGCAAAGACAGCCCCACTGAAGCTTTCTTT
>TRBD1|few|TRBV19|TRBJ1-2
CASSVPGQGGYGYTF
TGTGCCAGTAGTGTGCCGGGACAGGGTGGCTATGGCTACACCTTC
>TRBD1|-|TRBV28|TRBJ1-6
CASSDPGQGNSPLHF
TGTGCCAGCAGTGATCCGGGACAGGGAAATTCACCCCTCCACTTT
>-|-|TRBV4-3|TRBJ2-2
CASSQDSGQRNTGELFF
TGCGCCAGCAGCCAAGACTCTGGGCAGCGAAACACCGGGGAGCTGTTTTTT
>-|-|TRBV19|TRBJ2-1
CASTGGADYNEQFF
TGTGCCAGTACTGGCGGAGCAGACTACAATGAGCAGTTCTTC
>-|-|TRBV19|TRBJ1-4
CASSTGGATNEKLFF
TGTGCCAGTAGTACCGGCGGGGCAACTAATGAAAAACTGTTTTTT
>TRBD1|-|TRBV5-1|TRBJ2-2
CASSRNSRGQTNTGELFF
TGCGCCAGCAGCAGGAATTCAAGGGGACAGACGAACACCGGGGAGCTGTTTTTT
>-|-|TRBV6-1|TRBJ2-7
CASSEVGSLIGDEQYF
TGTGCCAGCAGTGAAGTCGGCAGCCTAATTGGTGACGAGCAGTACTTC
>-|-|TRBV5-1|TRBJ2-3
CASSSTPDTQYF
TGCGCCAGCAGCAGCACCCCAGATACGCAGTATTTT
>-|-|TRBV30|TRBJ1-2
CAWSVGGSYGYTF
TGTGCCTGGAGTGTAGGGGGTAGCTATGGCTACACCTTC
>-|-|TRBV28|TRBJ2-6
CASRVRSGANVLTF
TGTGCCAGCAGAGTTAGATCTGGGGCCAACGTCCTGACTTTC
>TRBD1|-|TRBV5-4|TRBJ2-7
CASSLQTGTHSYEQYF
TGTGCCAGCAGCCTTCAGACAGGGACCCACTCCTACGAGCAGTACTTC
>TRBD1|few|TRBV6-5|TRBJ1-1
CASSYSRTGEAFF
TGTGCCAGCAGTTACAGTAGGACAGGGGAAGCTTTCTTT
>TRBD1|once|TRBV6-2/TRBV6-3|TRBJ1-4
CASSYQRRTGDYEKLFF
TGTGCCAGCAGTTACCAAAGACGGACAGGCGATTATGAAAAACTGTTTTTT
>-|-|TRBV6-5|TRBJ2-3
CATIRGRGPDTQYF
TGTGCCACGATAAGGGGAAGGGGCCCAGATACGCAGTATTTT
>-|-|TRBV2|TRBJ1-3
CASSDEDTIYF
TGTGCCAGCAGTGATGAAGACACCATATATTTT
>TRBD2|-|TRBV7-7|TRBJ2-1
CASSNRLAGKSSSYNEQFF
TGTGCTAGCAGCAACCGACTAGCGGGGAAATCCAGCTCCTACAATGAGCAGTTCTTC
>-|-|TRBV18|TRBJ1-1
CASSPVTGLGLGTEAFF
TGTGCCAGCTCACCCGTGACAGGTTTGGGTTTGGGAACTGAAGCTTTCTTT
>TRBD1|-|TRBV11-2|TRBJ1-3
CASSSGQGIVGNSIYF
TGTGCCAGTAGCTCAGGACAGGGGATAGTTGGAAACTCCATATATTTT
>-|-|TRBV7-9|TRBJ2-7
CASSTRQRSYEQYF
TGTGCCAGCAGCACTCGACAGCGCTCCTACGAGCAGTACTTC
>TRBD1|-|TRBV2|TRBJ1-1
CASSVDRVSKTEAFF
TGTGCCAGCAGTGTCGACAGGGTTTCAAAAACTGAAGCTTTCTTT
>-|-|TRBV5-6|TRBJ2-7
CASSSTGYYEQYF
TGTGCCAGCAGCTCAACAGGGTACTACGAGCAGTACTTC
>TRBD1|-|TRBV7-9|TRBJ2-7
CASSLPTGSYEQYF
TGTGCCAGCAGCTTACCGACAGGGTCGTACGAGCAGTACTTC
>TRBD2|-|TRBV11-2|TRBJ2-1
CASSLDQRIAGRSYNEQFF
TGTGCCAGCAGCTTAGATCAAAGGATAGCGGGAAGGTCCTACAATGAGCAGTTCTTC
>-|once|TRBV11-3|TRBJ1-2
CASSTGQSSNYGYTF
TGTGCCAGCAGCACAGGACAGAGTTCGAACTATGGCTACACCTTC
>TRBD2|-|TRBV29-1|TRBJ2-5
CSANGLASSETQYF
TGCAGCGCGAATGGACTAGCCTCGTCGGAGACCCAGTACTTC
>-|-|TRBV9|TRBJ2-3
CASSTRQELGVGTQYF
TGTGCCAGCAGCACCAGACAGGAGCTAGGGGTAGGAACGCAGTATTTT
>-|-|TRBV27|TRBJ2-6
CASSLSSGANVLTF
TGTGCCAGCAGTTTGAGCTCTGGGGCCAACGTCCTGACTTTC
>-|-|TRBV10-3|TRBJ1-1
CAISDPVGMNTEAFF
TGTGCCATCAGTGACCCCGTGGGGATGAACACTGAAGCTTTCTTT